This record covers a single T cell receptor beta chain. The data were obtained in a study of Ad26.COV2.S vaccination and SARS-CoV-2 variants. V lost 5 bases, J lost 6 bases, and 20 bases lay in between. This CDR3 comprises 15 residues. Germline-derived CDR1 and CDR2 are SGHVS and FQNEAQ. Treatment: around 19 received Ad26.COV2.S at low or high dose, single or two shots; several received placebo; per-sample allocation not given. Samples were taken on day 63 after the first vaccine or placebo injection. Clones were read by immunoSEQ multiplex PCR, and TCRdb kept only the in-frame ones, dropping some. The table lists 350,000 to 450,000 clones, around 84% of them singletons.

The genes are TRBV7-8 and TRBJ2-7; D remains unclear. The sequence came from a person aged 18-65 years who received the Ad26.COV2.S COVID-19 vaccine or a placebo. The source was peripheral blood, collected in a trial of Ad26.COV2.S vaccine versus placebo. The CDR3 bases are TGTGCCAGCAGCCCACCTTTGAGGTTGGGATCCGAGCAGTACTTC. This codes for CASSPPLRLGSEQYF.